This T cell receptor (beta chain) stems from a study of T-cell reconstitution after alpha-beta-depleted transplantation in children. Details on this clonotype: Its antigen is undetermined.

Study-wide results and limits: Several hundred expanded graft clones reportedly gave rise to the alpha-beta T cells present about two months after transplant.

Construction of the TCRbeta library involved unique molecular identifiers. TCRdb re-called the PCR reads through MiXCR, storing one row per CDR3 protein. The sample gives some 460,000 distinct CDR3 sequences, under 20% of which show up once; under 30% is in the top ten. The CDR3 length is 14 residues. V lost 2 bases, J lost 6 bases, and 11 bases lay in between. In germline, CDR1 is SGHTA, CDR2 FQGNSA. This receptor was taken from a boy in the first two years of life who had a stem cell transplant for Wiskott-Aldrich syndrome, so the T cells may come from the graft donor. This rearrangement joins TRBV7-2 to TRBJ2-1; D gene ambiguous. The source was PBMCs, mostly from graft donor cells, collected 360 days after TCRalphabeta/CD19-depleted stem cell transplant. The DNA for the CDR3 is TGTGCCAGCAGCTTATCCGGGCACATCAATGAGCAGTTCTTC. It is translated as CASSLSGHINEQFF.